Shown below are 8 T cell receptor beta chains from a single sample sequenced in a study of blood T cell repertoires in COVID-19. Only in-frame clones appear in the TCRdb table, and some are missing; sequencing was by immunoSEQ multiplex PCR. Here the sample spans 150,000 to 200,000 clones, 82% being singletons. The sample comprised peripheral blood. The source of these receptors is an older woman with COVID-19, enrolled during active disease.

The V call is TRBV19, the J call TRBJ1-4; TRBD1 is a possible D gene (5 bases). Germline V gene lookup returns CDR1 LNHDA and CDR2 SQIVND (reference sequence). The CDR3 has 16 amino acids. V lost 6 bases, J lost 6 bases, and 20 bases lay in between. CDR3 in DNA: TGTGCCAGTAGCATCCCCAGGGAGGGCTCGGATGAAAAACTGTTTTTT. It yields the protein CASSIPREGSDEKLFF. The entire variable domain, with the rest obtained from reference TRBV19 and TRBJ1-4, is as follows: DGGITQSPKYLFRKEGQNVTLSCEQNLNHDAMYWYRQDPGQGLRLIYYSQIVNDFQKGDIAEGYSVSREKKESFPLTVTSAQKNPTAFYLCASSIPREGSDEKLFFGSGTQLSVL.

This chain links TRBV11-2 with TRBJ2-3, with D maybe TRBD1 (5 bases). The germline CDR1 and CDR2 sequences are SGHAT and FQNNGV. Between the trimmed V and J ends, which lost 2 bases and 3 bases, there was a span of 18 bases. The CDR3 has 17 residues. CDR3 coding DNA: TGTGCCAGCAGCTTAAGATCCAGGGTTCGAGGAACAGATACGCAGTATTTT. Its protein product is CASSLRSRVRGTDTQYF.

V and J are TRBV9 and TRBJ1-1; 7 nucleotides agree with TRBD1. Germline assignment: CDR1 SGDLS and CDR2 YYNGEE. This CDR3 spans 14 amino acids. Trimming at V came to 3 bases and at J to 7 bases, leaving 9 bases not matched to a gene. Here the CDR3 reads CASSAQGRQGEAFF. The CDR3, as DNA: TGTGCCAGCAGCGCCCAAGGGAGACAGGGTGAAGCTTTCTTT. The full variable domain, completed using reference TRBV9 and TRBJ1-1, is DSGVTQTPKHLITATGQRVTLRCSPRSGDLSVYWYQQSLDQGLQFLIQYYNGEERAKGNILERFSAQQFPDLHSELNLSSLELGDSALYFCASSAQGRQGEAFFGQGTRLTVV.

The chain has TRBV30 and TRBJ1-6; 12 nucleotides line up with TRBD1. With V trimmed by 5 bases and J by 10 bases, 9 bases remained unmatched. This CDR3 has 15 amino acids. Germline V gives CDR1 GTSNPN, CDR2 SVGIG (reference sequence). The CDR3 sequence is CAWWDRGLLSSPLHF. CDR3 in DNA: TGTGCCTGGTGGGACAGGGGGCTCTTATCGTCACCCCTCCACTTT.

The genes are TRBV6-4 and TRBJ1-2; no clear D. Trimming took off 3 bases at V and 6 bases at J, with 14 bases between the two ends. CDR3 length: 14 amino acids. CDR1 and CDR2 from the germline V gene are MRHNA and SNTAGT. CDR3 nucleotide sequence: TGTGCCAGCAGTGAATCAGGTAGTGAGAATGGCTACACCTTC. Encoded protein: CASSESGSENGYTF.

To note about this clone: At one boundary the junction diverges from the germline segment, which might be a read error. The chain joins TRBV28 to TRBJ1-5; D perhaps matches TRBD1 (5 bases). CDR3 length: 15 amino acids. Germline values: CDR1 MDHEN, CDR2 SYDVKM. The CDR3 region has the DNA TGTGCCAGCAGTCTCTCCGGGGGTAGCCATCAGCCCCAGCATTTT. Translation: CASSLSGGSHQPQHF.

The chain joins TRBV30 to TRBJ2-6, with a possible D match to TRBD1 (6 bases). The CDR3 has 17 residues. Trimming shortened V by 2 bases and J by 0 bases, and 14 bases separated the two germline ends. Looked up from germline, CDR1 is GTSNPN and CDR2 is SVGIG (reference sequence). The CDR3, as DNA: TGTGCCTGGAGTCGACAGGCACAAATCTCTGGGGCCAACGTCCTGACTTTC. It yields the protein CAWSRQAQISGANVLTF.

The J gene is TRBJ1-3, the V gene TRBV7-3, with 7 bases lining up with TRBD1. V trimming: 0 bases; J trimming: 2 bases; junction bases outside the gene matches: 7. This CDR3 region has 17 residues. CDR1 and CDR2 from the germline V gene are SGHTA and FQGTGA. CDR3 region: CASSLTARQGAGNTIYF. The DNA for the CDR3 is TGTGCCAGCAGCTTAACGGCCCGACAGGGAGCTGGAAACACCATATATTTT.